The rows below give T cell receptor beta chains drawn from one sample of a study of regulatory T cells in long-lasting Graves disease. In TCRdb, the multiplex PCR reads were re-called with MiXCR into one record per CDR3 protein. This sample has 350,000 to 550,000 distinct CDR3 sequences, with roughly 15% found just once. These same data were also listed under a study on T cells in Graves' hyperthyroidism and ophthalmopathy.

The sequencing used peripheral blood mononuclear cells (PBMCs), collected at new diagnosis, from a patient treated with antithyroid drugs. The receptors were gathered from a woman aged 18-30 years with Graves disease. Each CDR3 is given with its conserved first and last residue. D genes are given only for firm matches. Only some rows state a clone size, as once, few, many or a class for expanded clones.

many	TRBD2	TRBV28	TRBJ2-3	CASSNSGSGSDTQYF	TGTGCCAGCAGCAATAGCGGGAGCGGCTCAGATACGCAGTATTTT
many	.	TRBV12-3/TRBV12-4	TRBJ1-5	CASSRGGVQPQHF	TGTGCCAGCAGCCGGGGGGGCGTTCAGCCCCAGCATTTT
many	.	TRBV28	TRBJ1-1	CASSLSGRAAGDTEAFF	TGTGCCAGCAGTTTATCTGGTCGGGCCGCAGGGGACACTGAAGCTTTCTTT
few	.	TRBV7-8	TRBJ2-1	CASSLLSAPAGISDEQFF	TGTGCCAGCAGCTTACTTTCGGCGCCAGCGGGCATATCCGATGAGCAGTTCTTC
many	TRBD2	TRBV29-1	TRBJ2-1	CSVEGREDWLDEQFF	TGCAGCGTTGAAGGGCGGGAGGATTGGCTAGATGAGCAGTTCTTC
.	TRBD2	TRBV12-3/TRBV12-4	TRBJ2-5	CASSFLAGRETQYF	TGTGCCAGCAGTTTCCTAGCGGGGAGGGAGACCCAGTACTTC
many	TRBD2	TRBV27	TRBJ2-5	CASSLEWGGLAGVQETQYF	TGTGCCAGCAGTTTAGAGTGGGGGGGACTAGCGGGTGTTCAAGAGACCCAGTACTTC
.	.	TRBV27	TRBJ1-6	CASSSFRGGANSPLHF	TGTGCCAGCAGTAGTTTTAGGGGGGGGGCGAATTCACCCCTCCACTTT
few	.	TRBV6-1	TRBJ2-1	CASRRDYEQFF	TGTGCCAGCAGGCGAGATTATGAGCAGTTCTTC
.	TRBD2	TRBV19	TRBJ2-1	CASTGRAGGRDYNEQFF	TGTGCCAGTACTGGCCGAGCGGGAGGGAGGGACTACAATGAGCAGTTCTTC
.	.	TRBV7-2	TRBJ1-1	CASSLQGNRNTEAFF	TGTGCCAGCAGCTTACAGGGGAATCGGAACACTGAAGCTTTCTTT
many	.	TRBV5-1	TRBJ2-7	CASSFRSAGDEQYF	TGCGCCAGCAGCTTCCGAAGCGCAGGGGACGAGCAGTACTTC
many	TRBD2	TRBV7-8	TRBJ2-7	CASSLGMGGIYEQYF	TGTGCCAGCAGCTTAGGAATGGGGGGGATCTACGAGCAGTACTTC
few	TRBD2	TRBV28	TRBJ2-2	CASSGIYGAGEGGELFF	TGTGCCAGCAGCGGTATATACGGAGCGGGAGAGGGGGGGGAGCTGTTTTTT
.	.	TRBV11-1	TRBJ2-1	CASSVGSAGEQFF	TGTGCCAGCAGCGTAGGGTCGGCCGGGGAGCAGTTCTTC
.	.	TRBV20-1	TRBJ2-3	CSALPDYFGDTQYF	TGCAGTGCTCTACCGGACTATTTTGGAGATACGCAGTATTTT
few	TRBD2	TRBV6-1	TRBJ2-5	CASRSRTSGMLETQYF	TGTGCCAGCAGGTCCCGGACTAGCGGGATGTTGGAGACCCAGTACTTC
many	.	TRBV12-3/TRBV12-4	TRBJ2-1	CASIKDIGIGNEQFF	TGTGCCAGCATCAAGGACATTGGGATTGGGAATGAGCAGTTCTTC
.	.	TRBV25-1	TRBJ1-1	CASSDQAYTEAFF	TGTGCCAGCAGTGACCAGGCCTACACTGAAGCTTTCTTT
many	.	TRBV5-1	TRBJ2-1	CASSLDESDEQFF	TGCGCCAGCAGCTTGGATGAAAGCGATGAGCAGTTCTTC
many	.	TRBV2	TRBJ1-1	CASTQFRTMNTEAFF	TGTGCCAGCACGCAGTTTAGGACCATGAACACTGAAGCTTTCTTT
.	.	TRBV13	TRBJ2-1	CASSGRTFYSYNEQFF	TGTGCCAGCAGCGGAAGGACTTTCTACTCCTACAATGAGCAGTTCTTC
.	.	TRBV10-3	TRBJ2-5	CAISEGTDQQETQYF	TGTGCCATCAGTGAGGGGACCGACCAACAAGAGACCCAGTACTTC
.	TRBD1	TRBV3-1	TRBJ2-1	CASSLLGTGGFNEQFF	TGTGCCAGCAGCCTACTGGGGACAGGGGGCTTCAATGAGCAGTTCTTC
.	.	TRBV28	TRBJ2-7	CASSLQGGIYSYEQYF	TGTGCCAGCAGTTTACAGGGCGGGATTTACTCCTACGAGCAGTACTTC
many	TRBD2	TRBV20-1	TRBJ2-1	CSARGSGSAGLNEQFF	TGCAGTGCTAGGGGTAGCGGGAGTGCAGGCTTGAATGAGCAGTTCTTC
few	TRBD2	TRBV5-5	TRBJ2-7	CASVERLAGVVGEQYF	TGTGCCAGCGTAGAAAGACTAGCGGGAGTGGTTGGCGAGCAGTACTTC
many	TRBD2	TRBV24-1	TRBJ2-3	CATSDPLGTSGSDTQYF	TGTGCCACCAGTGATCCGCTAGGGACTAGCGGGAGCGATACGCAGTATTTT
many	.	TRBV28	TRBJ2-7	CASGSSGSYEQYF	TGTGCAAGCGGGTCCTCCGGCTCCTACGAGCAGTACTTC
few	.	TRBV20-1	TRBJ2-7	CSAPRPYEQYF	TGCAGTGCTCCGAGACCCTACGAGCAGTACTTC
many	TRBD1	TRBV29-1	TRBJ2-7	CSVEVGGPYEQYF	TGCAGCGTTGAAGTAGGGGGCCCCTACGAGCAGTACTTC
few	.	TRBV5-8	TRBJ1-5	CASSVDTRYNQPQHF	TGTGCCAGCAGCGTCGACACTAGATATAATCAGCCCCAGCATTTT